This T cell receptor beta chain was retrieved from a study of response to subunit inactivated influenza vaccine. Germline V gene sequence: CDR1 SGHAT, CDR2 FQDESV (reference sequence). Trimming left V 5 bases short and J 0 bases short, with 23 bases between. The length of the CDR3 is 19 residues. A word on this clonotype: Antigen specificity is unknown.

Study-wide findings and caveats: The authors offered the suggestion that each seasonal influenza vaccination recruits few new T cells.

TCRdb fed the RT-PCR reads into MiXCR, producing one record per CDR3 protein. The data hold 650,000 to 850,000 distinct CDR3 sequences, with roughly 14% observed a single time. The sequence was obtained from a man aged 50-60 years who received an inactivated influenza vaccine. The sequences come from PBMCs from blood, collected 14 days before vaccination. The V call is TRBV11-1, the J call TRBJ2-1; D gene uncertain. The CDR3 reads CASSREEVMAIVSYNEQFF. Here the CDR3 DNA reads TGTGCCAGCAGCCGAGAAGAGGTTATGGCTATTGTCTCCTACAATGAGCAGTTCTTC.